This T cell receptor (beta chain) is from a study of blood T cells in healthy people across ages. This clonotype was seen only a few times. Sample-barcoded 5' priming and a J-beta primer mix drove a second PCR of roughly 6 to 12 cycles. Each CDR3 protein gets one entry after TCRdb re-called the 5' RACE reads with MiXCR. In the table there are 890,000 or so distinct CDR3 sequences, around 68% of which are singletons. In germline, CDR1 is MDHEN, CDR2 SYDVKM. Trimming removed 7 bases at V and 9 bases at J, with 13 bases between. This CDR3 region has 12 residues. The chain combines TRBV28 with TRBJ2-1; D may be TRBD1 (6 bases). Sample: blood. This TCR came from a young man in good health. In DNA, the CDR3 is TGTGCCAGCACCCTAGGGGGTGGTGAGCAGTTCTTC. Translation gives CASTLGGGEQFF.